The 17 T cell receptor beta chains presented below share a single source sample, sequenced in a study of spatial heterogeneity in lung cancer. The time point here: blood taken at disease recurrence. The sequenced material consisted of unsorted whole RNA from tumor, nontumor lung or frozen PBMC. TCRdb called the 5' RACE reads again in MiXCR, with one record for every CDR3 protein. The repertoire has approximately 10,000 distinct CDR3 sequences, under 4% of them found once; the top ten carry 15% to 20%. Sequences were derived from PBMCs, sampled at recurrence. Source of these receptors: a female donor with early-stage non-small cell lung cancer.

This clonotype has at least ten counts. This beta chain is an off-target read within a library intended for alpha chains, so its frequency means little. J is TRBJ2-7 and V is TRBV5-5; perhaps TRBD2 as D (5 bases). Germline V gene lookup returns CDR1 SGHKS and CDR2 YYEKEE (reference sequence). The CDR3 loop spans 13 amino acids. V dropped 7 bases and J dropped 1 base, with 12 bases sitting between them. This CDR3 reads CASDGEVSYEQYF. CDR3 coding DNA: TGTGCCAGCGACGGGGAAGTTTCCTACGAGCAGTACTTC.

There are a few counts of this clonotype. With the library built for alpha chains, this beta chain is off target and its frequency is not meaningful. The chain is built from TRBV20-1 and TRBJ2-1; no clear D gene. Germline values: CDR1 DFQATT, CDR2 SNEGSKA (reference sequence). Trimming removed 3 bases from V and 9 bases from J, with 12 bases in between. The CDR3 length is 12 residues. The DNA of the CDR3 is TGCAGTGCTAGGACCCCCTCGCCTGAGCAGTTCTTC. Translating gives CSARTPSPEQFF.

This clonotype was seen ten or more times. This beta chain is a stray read from a library made for alpha chains; its abundance is not meaningful. This sequence joins TRBV29-1 and TRBJ1-6, with a weak D call TRBD1 (5 bases). V was pared by 4 bases and J by 8 bases, with 12 bases between. The CDR3 consists of 13 residues. Germline CDR1 SQVTM, CDR2 ANQGSEA. CDR3 loop: CSVGSGWDSPLHF. DNA of the CDR3: TGCAGCGTTGGCTCAGGGTGGGATTCACCCCTCCACTTT.

This clonotype was observed many times. This beta chain is a stray read from a library made for alpha chains; its abundance is not meaningful. The chain employs TRBV29-1 and TRBJ1-2; D ambiguous. This CDR3 region has 11 residues. V was shortened by 6 bases and J by 5 bases, with 10 bases between the two germline ends. Germline lookup yields CDR1 SQVTM and CDR2 ANQGSEA. CDR3 DNA: TGCAGCGTGTCATATTTTTATGGCTACACCTTC. It specifies CSVSYFYGYTF.

This clonotype was seen at least ten times. This beta chain turned up in a library designed for alpha chains; as an off-target read, its abundance says little. The chain uses TRBV11-2 and TRBJ2-3, with 7 positions matching TRBD2. The CDR3 has 14 amino acids. After removal of 5 bases from V and 2 bases from J, the junction contained 4 bases not matched to a gene. Germline lookup yields CDR1 SGHAT and CDR2 FQNNGV. The CDR3 coding sequence is TGTGCCAGCAGCCCCCGGGGGGTCACAGATACGCAGTATTTT. It translates to CASSPRGVTDTQYF.

This clonotype has at least ten counts. The library was designed around alpha chains, so this beta chain is a stray read whose abundance carries little weight. The V and J genes are TRBV28 and TRBJ2-1, with unresolved D. Looked up from germline, CDR1 is MDHEN and CDR2 is SYDVKM. The CDR3 extends over 11 amino acids. With 6 bases removed from V and 4 bases from J, the gap between germline ends came to 4 bases. Here the CDR3 DNA reads TGTGCCAGCAGCCAGTACAATGAGCAGTTCTTC. Protein product: CASSQYNEQFF.

This clonotype has a count of ten or more. This beta chain is an unintended read in a library built for alpha chains; its size means little. This chain uses TRBV4-3 with TRBJ1-1; no clear D. V was shortened by 1 base and J by 3 bases, with 9 bases between the two germline ends. Germline lookup yields CDR1 LGHNA and CDR2 YSLEER. The CDR3 is 14 amino acids. CDR3 region: CASSQVVKHTEAFF. In DNA, the CDR3 is TGCGCCAGCAGCCAAGTTGTGAAGCACACTGAAGCTTTCTTT.

In this sample, this clonotype turned up many times. This beta chain represents an off-target read in a library built for alpha chains; its size is of limited meaning. CDR3 DNA sequence: TGTGCCAGCAGGCAGGTCCCCGGTGAAGCTTTCTTT. It yields the protein CASRQVPGEAFF. This chain joins TRBV28 and TRBJ1-1; no clear D. V gave up 6 bases and J gave up 7 bases, with 12 bases separating them. The CDR3 consists of 12 residues. The V gene's germline CDR1 is MDHEN and CDR2 SYDVKM.

In this sample, this clonotype turned up many times. This beta chain represents an off-target read in a library built for alpha chains; its size is of limited meaning. V and J are TRBV29-1 and TRBJ1-2, with 7 positions matching TRBD1. Trimming took 3 bases from V and 4 from J; bases not matched to a gene: 17. The CDR3 consists of 17 residues. From germline, CDR1 is SQVTM and CDR2 ANQGSEA. The CDR3 coding sequence is TGCAGCGTTGAGGAGTCAGGGGGGTCGGGAAATAGCTATGGCTACACCTTC. Its translation is CSVEESGGSGNSYGYTF.

By sample fraction, this clonotype is medium-sized. This beta chain appears as a stray read in a library generated for alpha chains; its size is not informative. In DNA form, the CDR3 reads TGTGCCAGCAGTCATCGGACAGCGGGAAACATTCAGTACTTC. Protein product: CASSHRTAGNIQYF. The chain employs TRBV2 and TRBJ2-4; either TRBD1 or TRBD2 may supply D (6 bases each). CDR3 size: 14 residues. Germline V lookup: CDR1 SNHLY, CDR2 FYNNEI. Trimming shortened V by 5 bases and J by 6 bases, and 14 bases separated the two germline ends.

This clonotype was seen many times. This beta chain is an unintended read in a library built for alpha chains; its size means little. The chain uses TRBV28 and TRBJ2-7; D unclear. Trimming removed 5 bases at V and 4 bases at J, with 12 bases between. The CDR3 is made up of 13 amino acids. Germline V CDR1 and CDR2: MDHEN, SYDVKM. The CDR3 sequence is CASSDLRPYEQYF. The CDR3 bases are TGTGCCAGCAGTGACCTGCGCCCATACGAGCAGTACTTC.

This clonotype was recorded at least ten times. With the library built for alpha chains, this beta chain is off target and its frequency is not meaningful. The chain links TRBV28 to TRBJ2-3; TRBD2 matches at 13 bases. Germline V CDR1 and CDR2: MDHEN, SYDVKM. V was pared by 4 bases and J by 2 bases, with 6 bases of the junction left unmatched. CDR3 length: 17 residues. Written as DNA, the CDR3 is TGTGCCAGCAGTTCGTATGGGACTAGCGGGGTCACAGATACGCAGTATTTT. Protein: CASSSYGTSGVTDTQYF.

Relative to its sample, this clonotype is medium-sized (0.01 to 0.1%). This beta chain is a stray sequence in a library constructed for alpha chains; its clone size is not meaningful. The chain recombines TRBV29-1 with TRBJ2-7; 11 nucleotides align to TRBD2. The CDR3 is made up of 16 amino acids. Trimming cost V 4 bases and J 2 bases; bases outside gene matches: 10. CDR1 SQVTM and CDR2 ANQGSEA come from the germline V gene. CDR3 sequence: CSVVGSGGALPYEQYF. The DNA for the CDR3 is TGCAGCGTTGTCGGTAGCGGGGGGGCCTTGCCCTACGAGCAGTACTTC.

This clonotype was seen repeatedly, ten times or more. This beta chain is off target for a library built for alpha chains, so its abundance means little. This chain connects TRBV2 to TRBJ1-1; D is ambiguous. CDR1 is SNHLY and CDR2 is FYNNEI in the germline V gene. The CDR3 extends over 15 amino acids. Trimming shortened V by 1 base and J by 1 base, and 10 bases separated the two germline ends. The CDR3 region is CASSEEARPNTEAFF. CDR3 coding DNA: TGTGCCAGCAGTGAAGAGGCGCGGCCGAACACTGAAGCTTTCTTT.

This clonotype was recorded many times. This beta chain represents an off-target read in a library built for alpha chains; its size is of limited meaning. The rearrangement uses TRBV7-2 and TRBJ2-1; D may be TRBD1 (6 bases). V dropped 6 bases and J dropped 5 bases, with 14 bases sitting between them. The CDR3 consists of 14 residues. The germline V gene has CDR1 SGHTA and CDR2 FQGNSA. The CDR3 sequence: CASRVHGGNNEQFF. CDR3 bases: TGTGCCAGCAGGGTTCATGGGGGCAACAATGAGCAGTTCTTC.

This clonotype was detected many times. Within a library made for alpha chains, this beta chain is off target, and its count is uninformative. The chain links TRBV27 to TRBJ2-5; 9 nucleotides line up with TRBD2. The CDR3 is made up of 14 amino acids. The germline V gene has CDR1 MNHEY and CDR2 SMNVEV (reference sequence). The junction had 5 bases not matched to a gene; V was cut back by 4 bases and J by 5 bases. The CDR3 region is CASSSLAGVETQYF. The CDR3 nucleotides are TGTGCCAGCAGTTCATTAGCGGGGGTGGAGACCCAGTACTTC.

This clonotype has at least ten counts. Since the library was made to target alpha chains, this beta chain is a stray read and its abundance is not meaningful. The V call is TRBV15, the J call TRBJ1-6, with a tentative D call TRBD1 (5 bases). In germline, CDR1 is LNHNV, CDR2 YYDKDF (reference sequence). V lost 5 bases and J 7 bases, leaving 18 bases between the germline ends. This CDR3 comprises 16 residues. The DNA for the CDR3 is TGTGCCACCAGCCTAAGTTCGGGGACCCGGAATTCACCCCTCCACTTT. It specifies CATSLSSGTRNSPLHF. The variable domain in full, with the rest retrieved from reference TRBV15 and TRBJ1-6, is DAMVIQNPRYQVTQFGKPVTLSCSQTLNHNVMYWYQQKSSQAPKLLFHYYDKDFNNEADTPDNFQSRRPNTSFCFLDIRSPGLGDTAMYLCATSLSSGTRNSPLHFGNGTRLTVT.